These 29 T cell receptor beta chains came from one sample sequenced in a study of blood T cell repertoires in COVID-19. Produced via immunoSEQ multiplex PCR; TCRdb's table is partial and in-frame only. The data contain roughly 42,000 clones, around nine tenths of them singletons. Specimen: peripheral blood. These receptors came from a man in his 60s with acute or convalescent COVID-19.

The rearrangement uses TRBV29-1 and TRBJ2-1, with D hard to call. Trimming pared 4 bases from V and 4 bases from J, leaving 5 bases between. The CDR3 is 11 amino acids. CDR1 is SQVTM and CDR2 is ANQGSEA in the germline V gene. The CDR3 loop reads CSVVLYNEQFF. The CDR3 DNA reads as TGCAGCGTTGTACTTTACAATGAGCAGTTCTTC.

This clone appeared once. The chain links TRBV13 to TRBJ2-5; D might be TRBD2 (6 bases). Germline CDR1 PRHDT, CDR2 FYEKMQ (reference sequence). Deletions cut 5 bases from V and 5 bases from J, with 15 bases between. The CDR3 consists of 14 residues. CDR3 in amino acids: CASSPSSGRETQYF. The CDR3 DNA reads TGTGCCAGCAGCCCCTCTTCGGGGAGGGAGACCCAGTACTTC.

The chain links TRBV7-2 to TRBJ2-3; no clear D. V lost 5 bases to trimming and J lost 4 bases, with 10 bases between them. CDR1 SGHTA and CDR2 FQGNSA come from the germline V gene. The CDR3 has 13 residues. DNA of the CDR3: TGTGCCAGCAGCCCAACTCTGGCAGATACGCAGTATTTT. It yields the protein CASSPTLADTQYF.

The rearrangement uses TRBV9 and TRBJ1-1; TRBD1 aligns across 7 bases. The CDR3 is made up of 13 amino acids. Germline values: CDR1 SGDLS, CDR2 YYNGEE. V lost 4 bases to trimming and J lost 4 bases; unmatched junction nucleotides: 4. CDR3 nucleotides: TGTGCCAGCAGCTCCGGGACAGTCACTGAAGCTTTCTTT. It codes for CASSSGTVTEAFF.

The gene calls are TRBV7-2 and TRBJ1-3; D gene unclear. Germline CDR1 reads SGHTA; CDR2 reads FQGNSA. The CDR3 length is 15 residues. Trimming took 1 base from V and 3 from J, leaving 10 bases between them. The CDR3 DNA reads as TGTGCCAGCAGCTTAGATAGTGTGAGTGGAAACACCATATATTTT. Translation: CASSLDSVSGNTIYF.

V and J are TRBV7-2 and TRBJ1-1, with D possibly TRBD1 on 5 matching bases. Germline V lookup: CDR1 SGHTA, CDR2 FQGNSA. The CDR3 totals 15 residues. V was shortened by 6 bases and J by 8 bases, with 22 bases between the two germline ends. The CDR3 sequence: CASSSSRGAFGEAFF. Written as DNA, the CDR3 is TGTGCCAGCAGTTCCTCTAGGGGCGCTTTTGGCGAAGCTTTCTTT.

This clone appeared a few times. This chain joins TRBV11-3 and TRBJ2-6; 8 bases match TRBD1. This CDR3 comprises 18 residues. After removal of 5 bases from V and 0 bases from J, the junction contained 9 bases not matched to a gene. CDR1 and CDR2 from the germline V gene are SGHNT and YENEEA. The CDR3 spells CASSPGPRGPSGANVLTF. The CDR3 DNA reads as TGTGCCAGCAGCCCAGGCCCCAGGGGGCCCTCTGGGGCCAACGTCCTGACTTTC.

This chain connects TRBV9 to TRBJ2-2; D is unresolved. The CDR3 length is 15 residues. Germline V gene lookup returns CDR1 SGDLS and CDR2 YYNGEE. Trimming took 0 bases from V and 2 from J, leaving 8 bases between them. The CDR3 DNA is TGTGCCAGCAGCGTAGATCCAGGTAACACCGGGGAGCTGTTTTTT. This translates into CASSVDPGNTGELFF.

V gene TRBV5-6 combines with J gene TRBJ1-2, with D possibly TRBD1 on 5 matching bases. With 4 bases removed from V and 2 bases from J, the gap between germline ends came to 9 bases. This CDR3 comprises 13 residues. Germline loops: CDR1 SGHDT, CDR2 YYEEEE. The CDR3 coding sequence is TGTGCCAGCAGCATGGGACTGAACTATGGCTACACCTTC. It yields the protein CASSMGLNYGYTF. Filled out from reference TRBV5-6 and TRBJ1-2, the complete variable domain reads DAGVTQSPTHLIKTRGQQVTLRCSPKSGHDTVSWYQQALGQGPQFIFQYYEEEERQRGNFPDRFSGHQFPNYSSELNVNALLLGDSALYLCASSMGLNYGYTFGSGTRLTVV.

This clone has a single count. The CDR3 loop reads CACSDRGYGYTF. The CDR3 DNA sequence: TGTGCCTGCTCGGACCGGGGTTATGGCTACACCTTC. The V call is TRBV7-2, the J call TRBJ1-2; D ambiguous. CDR1 and CDR2 (germline): SGHTA, FQGNSA. There are 12 residues in the CDR3. V lost 11 bases, J lost 5 bases, and 15 bases lay in between.

A single count supports this clone. The chain recombines TRBV3-1 (or the pseudogene TRBV3-2) with TRBJ1-2; D is unclear. There are 13 residues in the CDR3. The V end lost 1 base, the J end lost 8 bases, and 11 bases lay between the germline ends. The germline V gene encodes CDR1 LGHDT and CDR2 YNNKEL (reference sequence). The CDR3, as DNA: TGTGCCAGCAGCCAAGCGGGGTCTGGAGGCTACACCTTC. Its translation: CASSQAGSGGYTF.

Concerning this clone itself: This sample also contains other DNA sequences that code for the same CDR3. The CDR3 here is CASSQEQGKNTEAFF. The CDR3 bases are TGTGCCAGCTCACAAGAACAGGGTAAAAACACTGAAGCTTTCTTT. This chain joins TRBV18 and TRBJ1-1; D is possibly TRBD1 (6 bases). Trimming cost V 4 bases and J 2 bases, with 14 bases left between them. The CDR3 is made up of 15 amino acids. Germline CDR1 KGHSH, CDR2 LQKENI.

This clone showed up just a few times. This CDR3 is CASSQAGGALGNTIYF. The CDR3 bases are TGCGCCAGCAGCCAAGCGGGGGGGGCGCTTGGAAACACCATATATTTT. This chain links TRBV4-3 with TRBJ1-3; D possibly corresponds to TRBD1 (6 bases). Germline V gene data show CDR1 as LGHNA and CDR2 as YSLEER. CDR3 length: 16 amino acids. The V and J ends lost 1 base and 3 bases respectively, with 13 bases between them.

The chain combines TRBV6-1 with TRBJ1-2, with 8 bases aligning to TRBD1. Germline CDR1 is MNHNS and CDR2 is SASEGT. Trimming removed 3 bases from V and 8 bases from J; junction bases left unmatched: 2. The CDR3 is 12 residues long. CDR3 loop: CASSETGVGYTF. CDR3 nucleotides: TGTGCCAGCAGTGAGACAGGGGTCGGCTACACCTTC.

V is TRBV7-9 and J is TRBJ2-5, with 7 positions matching TRBD2. This CDR3 contains 17 residues. Germline-derived CDR1 and CDR2 are SEHNR and FQNEAQ (reference sequence). V lost 4 bases and J lost 3; bases outside the gene matches: 14. CDR3 protein: CASSYFPRAGVEETQYF. For the CDR3, the DNA is TGTGCCAGCAGCTACTTCCCCCGGGCGGGGGTCGAAGAGACCCAGTACTTC.

The V and J genes are TRBV5-1 and TRBJ1-2; TRBD1 matches at 8 bases. Germline assignment: CDR1 SGHRS and CDR2 YFSETQ. After removal of 4 bases from V and 5 bases from J, the junction contained 7 bases not matched to a gene. The CDR3 spans 14 residues. The CDR3 DNA is TGCGCCAGCAGCCCGCGTCAGGGGGCGTATGGCTACACCTTC. It yields the protein CASSPRQGAYGYTF. Filled out from reference TRBV5-1 and TRBJ1-2, the complete variable domain reads KAGVTQTPRYLIKTRGQQVTLSCSPISGHRSVSWYQQTPGQGLQFLFEYFSETQRNKGNFPGRFSGRQFSNSRSEMNVSTLELGDSALYLCASSPRQGAYGYTFGSGTRLTVV.

This clone was recorded a few times. The chain is built from TRBV7-3 and TRBJ2-3; D unresolved. The V end lost 5 bases, the J end lost 1 base, and 7 bases lay between the germline ends. The CDR3 has 13 amino acids. Germline V CDR1 and CDR2: SGHTA, FQGTGA. The DNA of the CDR3 is TGTGCCAGCAGCCCCTTTGGCACAGATACGCAGTATTTT. Translation: CASSPFGTDTQYF.

J is TRBJ2-7 and V is TRBV6-5; 9 nucleotides match TRBD1. The J segment lost 11 bases and the V segment lost 6 bases, leaving 8 bases of the junction unmatched. The CDR3 consists of 12 residues. The germline CDR1 and CDR2 sequences are MNHEY and SVGAGI. The CDR3 nucleotides are TGTGCCAGCAGACCCGGGACAGGGACTGAGTACTTC. This gives the protein CASRPGTGTEYF.

This chain links TRBV2 with TRBJ1-4; 7 positions agree with TRBD1. Germline values: CDR1 SNHLY, CDR2 FYNNEI. This CDR3 contains 13 residues. The V segment lost 8 bases and the J segment 6 bases; nucleotides outside the gene matches: 6. The DNA for the CDR3 is TGTGCCAGCCACGACAGGGCGGATGAAAAACTGTTTTTT. Its translation: CASHDRADEKLFF.

The rearrangement links TRBV9 to TRBJ1-3; TRBD1 matches at 8 bases. In germline, CDR1 is SGDLS, CDR2 YYNGEE. J lost 0 bases, V lost 0 bases, and 8 bases had no gene match. This CDR3 comprises 18 residues. CDR3 DNA: TGTGCCAGCAGCGTAGGAGATAACAGGGGGAGCTCTGGAAACACCATATATTTT. This translates into CASSVGDNRGSSGNTIYF.

The V and J genes are TRBV5-8 and TRBJ2-5, with D possibly being TRBD1 (6 bases). The CDR3 totals 14 residues. Germline V lookup: CDR1 SGHTS, CDR2 YDEGEE. V dropped 4 bases and J dropped 4 bases, with 14 bases sitting between them. The CDR3 sequence: CASSAEQGAETQYF. In DNA, the CDR3 is TGTGCCAGCAGCGCCGAACAGGGCGCAGAGACCCAGTACTTC.

J is TRBJ1-1 and V is TRBV7-2; 8 nucleotides match TRBD1. CDR3 length: 14 residues. In germline, CDR1 is SGHTA, CDR2 FQGNSA. With 4 bases clipped from V and 7 bases from J, the junction kept 8 bases outside the gene matches. The CDR3 spells CASSSGQGLFEAFF. The CDR3 nucleotides are TGTGCCAGCAGCTCAGGACAGGGATTGTTTGAAGCTTTCTTT.

This clone was recorded once. The V call is TRBV4-3, the J call TRBJ1-1, with a weak D call TRBD1 (5 bases). Trimming stripped 5 bases from V and 2 bases from J, with 15 bases between. The length of the CDR3 is 15 residues. Germline V CDR1 and CDR2: LGHNA, YSLEER. CDR3 DNA sequence: TGCGCCAGCAGCAACGGGCCCGACAGAAACACTGAAGCTTTCTTT. Translation gives CASSNGPDRNTEAFF.

About this clone itself: Other DNA sequences within the sample encode an identical CDR3. The chain recombines TRBV19 with TRBJ1-5; no clear D. Germline V gene data show CDR1 as LNHDA and CDR2 as SQIVND (reference sequence). The CDR3 covers 13 residues. V was shortened by 2 bases and J by 4 bases, with 6 bases between the two germline ends. The CDR3 region has the DNA TGTGCCAGTAGTATATCGGGGAATCAGCCCCAGCATTTT. Amino acid sequence: CASSISGNQPQHF.

The V gene is TRBV5-1, the J gene TRBJ1-2; 11 bases are shared with TRBD1. J was trimmed by 6 bases and V by 1 base; bases with no gene match: 8. Germline V CDR1 and CDR2: SGHRS, YFSETQ. The CDR3 runs 16 residues. CDR3 DNA sequence: TGCGCCAGCAGCTTGTCGTATGGGGGACAGGGGGATGGCTACACCTTC. This encodes CASSLSYGGQGDGYTF.

The gene calls are TRBV19 and TRBJ2-2, with 9 bases matching TRBD1. The germline gives CDR1 LNHDA, CDR2 SQIVND (reference sequence). This CDR3 is 16 amino acids long. Germline trimming cut 3 bases from V and 0 bases from J; bases unmatched to any gene: 2. CDR3: CASSIGTGTNTGELFF. The CDR3 DNA reads as TGTGCCAGTAGTATTGGGACAGGGACGAACACCGGGGAGCTGTTTTTT.

The V and J genes are TRBV21-1 and TRBJ2-7; TRBD1 reflects the table's D call only, with no check against the DNA. TRBV21-1 is a documented pseudogene. This CDR3 contains 12 residues. CDR3 sequence: CASSTMGTGRYF. The CDR3 bases are TGTGCCAGCAGCACCATGGGGACAGGACGGTACTTC.

A single count supports this clone. The rearrangement links TRBV7-2 to TRBJ2-3; 11 positions match TRBD2. The V and J ends lost 7 bases and 7 bases, in that order; junction bases with no gene match: 19. There are 18 residues in the CDR3. The germline gives CDR1 SGHTA, CDR2 FQGNSA. The CDR3 spells CASTFGASGGPRRNTQYF. In DNA form, the CDR3 reads TGTGCCAGCACCTTCGGGGCTAGCGGGGGGCCCCGCCGAAATACGCAGTATTTT.

The chain has TRBV3-1 (or the pseudogene TRBV3-2) and TRBJ2-4, with TRBD1 identical over 12 bases. Germline CDR1 LGHDT, CDR2 YNNKEL (reference sequence). The CDR3 is 20 residues long. The V and J ends lost 4 bases and 3 bases, in that order; junction bases with no gene match: 16. The CDR3 protein is CASSRAPGTGGSGDKNIQYF. CDR3 in DNA: TGTGCCAGCAGCCGGGCCCCCGGGACAGGGGGCTCTGGAGACAAAAACATTCAGTACTTC.